This is a list of T cell receptor beta chains from one sample in a study of T cells in Graves' hyperthyroidism and ophthalmopathy. TCRdb processed the multiplex PCR reads anew with MiXCR; each CDR3 protein has one entry. In the table there are over 700,000 distinct CDR3 sequences, about 38% of which are singletons. The sample was blood. The receptors stem from a man aged 18 to 29 with Graves' hyperthyroidism. Each CDR3 is given with its conserved first and last residue. Fields, in order: D gene, V gene, clone size, J gene, CDR3 DNA, CDR3 protein. D genes are given only for firm matches. Clone size is given for some rows only: seen once, a few or many times, or a class if the clone is expanded.

d_gene: TRBD2
v_gene: TRBV4-1
abundance: few
j_gene: TRBJ2-5
CDR3nt: TGCGCCAGCAGCCACCCCGGGGGGGGCCTCCAAGAGACCCAGTACTTC
CDR3aa: CASSHPGGGLQETQYF

d_gene: -
v_gene: TRBV7-9
abundance: -
j_gene: TRBJ2-7
CDR3nt: TGTGCCAGCAGCCAAAAAGGGTCCGAGCAGTACTTC
CDR3aa: CASSQKGSEQYF

d_gene: -
v_gene: TRBV19
abundance: many
j_gene: TRBJ1-6
CDR3nt: TGTGCCAGTAGTGCGGCCGGGCGGGGGTATCGATCACCCCTCCACTTT
CDR3aa: CASSAAGRGYRSPLHF

d_gene: TRBD1
v_gene: TRBV5-6
abundance: few
j_gene: TRBJ1-1
CDR3nt: TGTGCCAGCAGCTACAGACAGGGCCTGAACCTCGGAGCTTTCTTT
CDR3aa: CASSYRQGLNLGAFF

d_gene: TRBD1
v_gene: TRBV10-3
abundance: many
j_gene: TRBJ2-7
CDR3nt: TGTGCCATCAGTGAACCACGGACAGGGACGATCTCCTACGAGCAGTACTTC
CDR3aa: CAISEPRTGTISYEQYF

d_gene: TRBD2
v_gene: TRBV2
abundance: -
j_gene: TRBJ2-7
CDR3nt: TGTGCCAGCAGCACCCAGGGCGGGGGGTCCAGGGTCTCCTACGAGCAGTACTTC
CDR3aa: CASSTQGGGSRVSYEQYF

d_gene: TRBD1
v_gene: TRBV20-1
abundance: few
j_gene: TRBJ1-3
CDR3nt: TGCAGTGCTAGACCCGGGACAGTTGGAAACACCATATATTTT
CDR3aa: CSARPGTVGNTIYF

d_gene: TRBD2
v_gene: TRBV20-1
abundance: many
j_gene: TRBJ2-7
CDR3nt: TGCAGTGCTAGTGTGGGGACTAGCGGCTACGAGCAGTACTTC
CDR3aa: CSASVGTSGYEQYF

d_gene: -
v_gene: TRBV7-9
abundance: many
j_gene: TRBJ1-1
CDR3nt: TGTGCCAGCAGCTTAGTGGACGAAGCTTTCTTT
CDR3aa: CASSLVDEAFF

d_gene: -
v_gene: TRBV2
abundance: -
j_gene: TRBJ2-7
CDR3nt: TGTGCCAGCGGTGCAGGGGAAACCTACGAGCAGTACTTC
CDR3aa: CASGAGETYEQYF

d_gene: -
v_gene: TRBV5-1
abundance: -
j_gene: TRBJ1-6
CDR3nt: TGCGCCAGCAGCCCCGGGGGGGGGTTTGGTAATTCACCCCTCCACTTT
CDR3aa: CASSPGGGFGNSPLHF

d_gene: -
v_gene: TRBV7-8
abundance: many
j_gene: TRBJ1-1
CDR3nt: TGTGCCAGCACCGCCCTTCCGACCGTCGAGGGCCCTGAAGCTTTCTTT
CDR3aa: CASTALPTVEGPEAFF

d_gene: TRBD1
v_gene: TRBV5-6
abundance: many
j_gene: TRBJ2-5
CDR3nt: TGTGCCAGCAGCCAAACGACAGGGCAAGAGACCCAGTACTTC
CDR3aa: CASSQTTGQETQYF

d_gene: -
v_gene: TRBV12-3/TRBV12-4
abundance: few
j_gene: TRBJ1-5
CDR3nt: TGTGCCAGCAGTTTACAATCTATGAGGGGCCAGCCCCAGCATTTT
CDR3aa: CASSLQSMRGQPQHF

d_gene: TRBD1
v_gene: TRBV10-3
abundance: -
j_gene: TRBJ2-5
CDR3nt: TGTGCCATCAGTGCTAGCCCCAGGGGGCGGGAGACCCAGTACTTC
CDR3aa: CAISASPRGRETQYF

d_gene: -
v_gene: TRBV5-4
abundance: few
j_gene: TRBJ2-5
CDR3nt: TGTGCCAGCACCGGGGAGGAAGAGACCCAGTACTTC
CDR3aa: CASTGEEETQYF

d_gene: -
v_gene: TRBV10-3
abundance: -
j_gene: TRBJ2-5
CDR3nt: TGTGCCATCAGTGAGAGTAGGGTCGGAGAGACCCAGTACTTC
CDR3aa: CAISESRVGETQYF

d_gene: -
v_gene: TRBV15
abundance: few
j_gene: TRBJ1-5
CDR3nt: TGTGCCACCAGCAGAGAGACAGGATATCAGCCCCAGCATTTT
CDR3aa: CATSRETGYQPQHF

d_gene: TRBD1
v_gene: TRBV2
abundance: -
j_gene: TRBJ1-2
CDR3nt: TGTGCCAGCAGGGAGGGACAGGGAGACTATGGCTACACCTTC
CDR3aa: CASREGQGDYGYTF

d_gene: -
v_gene: TRBV20-1
abundance: few
j_gene: TRBJ2-7
CDR3nt: TGCAGTGCTCCCGGGGAGGAGATCGTCGACGAGCAGTACTTC
CDR3aa: CSAPGEEIVDEQYF

d_gene: TRBD1
v_gene: TRBV6-1
abundance: -
j_gene: TRBJ2-7
CDR3nt: TGTGCCAGCAGTGACTATCCAGGGGGCAGGAACGAGCAGTACTTC
CDR3aa: CASSDYPGGRNEQYF

d_gene: -
v_gene: TRBV6-6
abundance: -
j_gene: TRBJ1-3
CDR3nt: TGTGCCAGCAGTTGGGTACCCGAGCATGGAAACACCATATATTTT
CDR3aa: CASSWVPEHGNTIYF

d_gene: -
v_gene: TRBV19
abundance: many
j_gene: TRBJ1-2
CDR3nt: TGTGCCAGTAGTATCAATGGGAGGGCTAACTATGGCTACACCTTC
CDR3aa: CASSINGRANYGYTF

d_gene: -
v_gene: TRBV5-1
abundance: many
j_gene: TRBJ1-1
CDR3nt: TGCGCCAGCAGCTTGGCCGGGGAGGACACTGAAGCTTTCTTT
CDR3aa: CASSLAGEDTEAFF

d_gene: -
v_gene: TRBV9
abundance: few
j_gene: TRBJ2-2
CDR3nt: TGTGCCAGCAGCGGAGTTCGAAAACCGAACACCGGGGAGCTGTTTTTT
CDR3aa: CASSGVRKPNTGELFF

d_gene: TRBD1
v_gene: TRBV5-1
abundance: -
j_gene: TRBJ1-1
CDR3nt: TGCGCCAGCAGCTCTCCAAGGGACAGGGGGCGGAACACTGAAGCTTTCTTT
CDR3aa: CASSSPRDRGRNTEAFF

d_gene: -
v_gene: TRBV10-3
abundance: many
j_gene: TRBJ1-1
CDR3nt: TGTGCCATCAGTGAGAGTACTATAAGGCACACTGAAGCTTTCTTT
CDR3aa: CAISESTIRHTEAFF

d_gene: -
v_gene: TRBV9
abundance: -
j_gene: TRBJ1-3
CDR3nt: TGTGCCAGCAGCGTAGACCCAGGGGGAAACACCATATATTTT
CDR3aa: CASSVDPGGNTIYF

d_gene: TRBD2
v_gene: TRBV7-9
abundance: few
j_gene: TRBJ2-5
CDR3nt: TGTGCCAGCAGCCGACTAGCGGGGGGGAACCAAGAGACCCAGTACTTC
CDR3aa: CASSRLAGGNQETQYF

d_gene: -
v_gene: TRBV4-1
abundance: -
j_gene: TRBJ1-1
CDR3nt: TGCGCCAGCAGCCTCCCTGGGGAGCAAGCTTTCTTT
CDR3aa: CASSLPGEQAFF

d_gene: -
v_gene: TRBV12-3/TRBV12-4
abundance: -
j_gene: TRBJ2-7
CDR3nt: TGTGCCAGCAGCCGTACCGGGAGGGACAGATCCTACGAGCAGTGCTTC
CDR3aa: CASSRTGRDRSYEQCF

d_gene: TRBD2
v_gene: TRBV20-1
abundance: -
j_gene: TRBJ2-7
CDR3nt: TGCAGTGCTAGAGATGCGGCTAGCGGGATTTCCTACGAGCAGTACTTC
CDR3aa: CSARDAASGISYEQYF

d_gene: TRBD1
v_gene: TRBV9
abundance: -
j_gene: TRBJ2-6
CDR3nt: TGTGCCAGCTCGTCGGACAGGGGGCTCTCTGGGGCCAACGTCCTGACTTTC
CDR3aa: CASSSDRGLSGANVLTF

d_gene: TRBD1
v_gene: TRBV14
abundance: -
j_gene: TRBJ2-5
CDR3nt: TGTGCCAGCTCACAGGGGGCGGAGGAGACCCAGTACTTC
CDR3aa: CASSQGAEETQYF

d_gene: -
v_gene: TRBV7-9
abundance: many
j_gene: TRBJ2-7
CDR3nt: TGTGCCAGCAGCTTAGGCCCACAGCAGTACTTC
CDR3aa: CASSLGPQQYF

d_gene: TRBD1
v_gene: TRBV4-1
abundance: -
j_gene: TRBJ2-7
CDR3nt: TGTGCCAGCAGCCCTACGGGACAGGGTCTGGAGCAGTACTTC
CDR3aa: CASSPTGQGLEQYF

d_gene: TRBD1
v_gene: TRBV20-1
abundance: few
j_gene: TRBJ1-5
CDR3nt: TGCAGTGCTAAACAAGGGACAGGAGATCAGCCCCAGCATTTT
CDR3aa: CSAKQGTGDQPQHF

d_gene: TRBD1
v_gene: TRBV5-1
abundance: many
j_gene: TRBJ1-1
CDR3nt: TGCGCCAGCAGCTGGGACAGGGCGAACACTGAAGCTTTCTTT
CDR3aa: CASSWDRANTEAFF

d_gene: TRBD1
v_gene: TRBV9
abundance: -
j_gene: TRBJ2-5
CDR3nt: TGTGCCAGCAGCCCCCGGACAGGGGGCTTAGAGACCCAGTACTTC
CDR3aa: CASSPRTGGLETQYF

d_gene: TRBD1
v_gene: TRBV2
abundance: many
j_gene: TRBJ2-7
CDR3nt: TGTGCCAGCAGTGAAGACAGGGGGGATTACGAGCAGTACTTC
CDR3aa: CASSEDRGDYEQYF

d_gene: -
v_gene: TRBV20-1
abundance: -
j_gene: TRBJ1-2
CDR3nt: TGCAGTGCTAGAGAGTCAGCCGGGACAAGTAATGGCTACACCTTC
CDR3aa: CSARESAGTSNGYTF

d_gene: -
v_gene: TRBV7-3
abundance: -
j_gene: TRBJ1-6
CDR3nt: TGTGCCAGCAATCCCTTGGGTAATTCACCCCTCCACTTT
CDR3aa: CASNPLGNSPLHF

d_gene: TRBD1
v_gene: TRBV6-1
abundance: few
j_gene: TRBJ1-2
CDR3nt: TGTGCCAGCAGTCCAACCGGGACAGGGATTGACTATGGCTACACCTTC
CDR3aa: CASSPTGTGIDYGYTF

d_gene: -
v_gene: TRBV18
abundance: few
j_gene: TRBJ2-7
CDR3nt: TGTGCCAGCTCACCATCGGACAGATCCTACGAGCAGTACTTC
CDR3aa: CASSPSDRSYEQYF

d_gene: TRBD1
v_gene: TRBV11-2
abundance: many
j_gene: TRBJ2-7
CDR3nt: TGTGCCAGCAGCTCTTACAGGGGCTACGAGCAGTACTTC
CDR3aa: CASSSYRGYEQYF